This T cell receptor (beta chain) was profiled in a study of blood T cell repertoires in COVID-19. The protocol was immunoSEQ multiplex PCR, while the TCRdb copy is restricted to in-frame clones and leaves out a portion. The table records some 200,000 clones, roughly 82% of them present only once. Germline-derived CDR1 and CDR2 are SGHTA and FQGNSA. Between the trimmed V and J ends, which lost 1 base and 2 bases, there was a span of 10 bases. The CDR3 loop spans 15 amino acids. This clonotype was obtained from a man aged 35-49 years who had recovered from COVID-19. Material: PBMCs or T cells enriched from blood (not recorded which). The chain couples TRBV7-2 to TRBJ2-3, with unresolved D. The CDR3, as DNA: TGTGCCAGCAGCTTAGTAGCCCTCCTCACAGATACGCAGTATTTT. Its translation is CASSLVALLTDTQYF.